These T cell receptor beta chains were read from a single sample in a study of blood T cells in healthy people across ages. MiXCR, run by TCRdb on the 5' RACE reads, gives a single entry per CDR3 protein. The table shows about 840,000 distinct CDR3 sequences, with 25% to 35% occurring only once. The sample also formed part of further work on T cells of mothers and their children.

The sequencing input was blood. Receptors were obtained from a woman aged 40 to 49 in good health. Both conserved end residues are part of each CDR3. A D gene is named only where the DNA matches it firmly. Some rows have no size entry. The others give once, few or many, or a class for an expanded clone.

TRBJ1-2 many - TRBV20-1 TGCAGTGCCTCTGGACAGACGTTGGACTATGGCTACACCTTC CSASGQTLDYGYTF
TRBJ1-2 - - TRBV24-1 TGTGCCACCAGGGGAGTTGGTGGCTACACCTTC CATRGVGGYTF
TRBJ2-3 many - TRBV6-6 TGTGCCAGCAGTTACCGGGAGTCAGATACGCAGTATTTT CASSYRESDTQYF
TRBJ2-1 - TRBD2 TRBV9 TGTGCCAGCAGCGTAGAGTTAGCGGGGGCATACAATGAGCAGTTCTTC CASSVELAGAYNEQFF
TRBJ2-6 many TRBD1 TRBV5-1 TGCGCCAGCAGTCAATTTTCTCAGGGGGTGGATGGGGCCAACGTCCTGACTTTC CASSQFSQGVDGANVLTF
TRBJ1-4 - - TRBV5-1 TGCGCCAGCAGCTCACAGGGTTCGAATGAAAAACTGTTTTTT CASSSQGSNEKLFF
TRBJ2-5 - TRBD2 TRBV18 TGTGCCAGCTCACCACCCCGTAGCGGGGGGCCTCGTGAAGAGACCCAGTACTTC CASSPPRSGGPREETQYF
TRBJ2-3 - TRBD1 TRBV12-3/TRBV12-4 TGTGCCAGCAGGGGGACAGGGGGAATAGATACGCAGTATTTT CASRGTGGIDTQYF
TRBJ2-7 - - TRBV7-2 TGTGCCAGCAGCTTAGGTCGGGGGTTCCTCTCTCGCGAGCAGTACTTC CASSLGRGFLSREQYF
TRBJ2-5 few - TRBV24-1 TGTGCCACCAGTGAGGCCGGGACGAGGGAGACCCAGTACTTC CATSEAGTRETQYF
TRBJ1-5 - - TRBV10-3 TGTGCCATCAGTGAGCGACAGGAGAATCAGCCCCAGCATTTT CAISERQENQPQHF
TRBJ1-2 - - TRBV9 TGTGCCAGCAGCCCCGATACGGACGGCTACACCTTC CASSPDTDGYTF
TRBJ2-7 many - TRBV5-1 TGCGGCAGCAGCTTGTTCGGAAGCTCCTACGAGCAGTACTTC CGSSLFGSSYEQYF